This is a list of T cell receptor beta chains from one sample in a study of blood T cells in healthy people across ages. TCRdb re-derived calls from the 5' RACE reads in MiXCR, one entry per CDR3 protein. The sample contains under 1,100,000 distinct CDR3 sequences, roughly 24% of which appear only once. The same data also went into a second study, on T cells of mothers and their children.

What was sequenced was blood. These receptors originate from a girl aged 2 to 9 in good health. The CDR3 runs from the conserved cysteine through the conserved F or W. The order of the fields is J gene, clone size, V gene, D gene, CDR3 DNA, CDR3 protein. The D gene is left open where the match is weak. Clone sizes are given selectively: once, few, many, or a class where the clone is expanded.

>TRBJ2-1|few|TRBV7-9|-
TGTACCAGCAGCAACCCCCTAGGCCCCATTGAGGAGCAGTTCTTC
CTSSNPLGPIEEQFF
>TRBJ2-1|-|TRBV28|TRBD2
TGTGCCAGCAGGACAAGGCTAGCGGGAGTGGAGCAGTTTTTC
CASRTRLAGVEQFF
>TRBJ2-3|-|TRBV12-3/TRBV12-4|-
TGTGCCAGCAGTTTTGGGGTGGCAGATACGCAGTATTTT
CASSFGVADTQYF
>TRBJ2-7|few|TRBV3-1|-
TGTGCCAGCAGCCACCCGGACGACCGACCCTACGAGCAGTACTTC
CASSHPDDRPYEQYF
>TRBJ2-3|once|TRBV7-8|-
TGTGCCAGCAGCCACCAGAAAGATACGCAGTATTTT
CASSHQKDTQYF
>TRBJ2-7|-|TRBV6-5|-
TGTGCCAGCAGTTACCCCCCACCGCCGAACCCAACTTACGAGCAGTACTTC
CASSYPPPPNPTYEQYF
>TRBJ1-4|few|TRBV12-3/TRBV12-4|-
TGTGCCAGCAGTTTTAGACAGGATAATGAAAAACTGTTTTTT
CASSFRQDNEKLFF
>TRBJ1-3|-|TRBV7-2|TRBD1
TGTGCCAGCAGCTTCCTTGGACAGGGTCCCGGAAACACCATATATTTT
CASSFLGQGPGNTIYF
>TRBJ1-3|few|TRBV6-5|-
TGTGCCAGCAGTCGGACGAGGCCCGTCTCTGGAAACACCATATATTTT
CASSRTRPVSGNTIYF
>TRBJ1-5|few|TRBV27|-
TGTGCCAGCAGTTTGGGGGGACCAGGAAGCAATCAGCCCCAGCATTTT
CASSLGGPGSNQPQHF
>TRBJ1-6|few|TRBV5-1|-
TGCGCCAGCAGCCTTGGTGGAACGACAGACACCCTCCACTTT
CASSLGGTTDTLHF
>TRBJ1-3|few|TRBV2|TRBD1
TGTGCCAGCAGTTCCCGTCCTAGCGGGGCCGACAGGGACCTCGGAAACACCATATATTTT
CASSSRPSGADRDLGNTIYF
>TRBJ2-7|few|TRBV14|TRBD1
TGTGCCAGCAGCCAGGTAGACAGGGGGGACTCCTACGAGCAGTACTTC
CASSQVDRGDSYEQYF
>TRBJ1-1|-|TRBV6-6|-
TGTGCCAGCACCACCCCGGGCCTGAACACTGAAGCTTTCTTT
CASTTPGLNTEAFF
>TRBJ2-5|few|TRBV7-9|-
TGTGCCAGCAGCTTGGGTTCGGAGGGAACAGAGACCCAGTACTTC
CASSLGSEGTETQYF
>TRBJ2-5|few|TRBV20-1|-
TGCAGTGCTACACAGGCTGGTGTTCAAGAGACCCAGTACTTC
CSATQAGVQETQYF
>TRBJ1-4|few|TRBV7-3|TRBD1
TGTGCCAGCAGCTTAAAAGGGGGCGGTGATGAAAAACTGTTTTTT
CASSLKGGGDEKLFF
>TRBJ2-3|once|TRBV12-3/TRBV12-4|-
TGTGCCAGCAGCAACAGAGTGAGAGCAGATATGCAATATTTT
CASSNRVRADMQYF
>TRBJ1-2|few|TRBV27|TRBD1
TGTGCCAGCAGAGCAAGGGACAGCTTTAGCTATGGCTACACCTTC
CASRARDSFSYGYTF
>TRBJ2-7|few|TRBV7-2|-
TGTGCCAGCAGCCCCAGGAACAGTAGAAGCACCGAGCAGTACTTC
CASSPRNSRSTEQYF
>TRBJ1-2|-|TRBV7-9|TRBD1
TGTGCCAGCAGCGGGAGGACAGGGGGCGGTGGCTACACCTTC
CASSGRTGGGGYTF
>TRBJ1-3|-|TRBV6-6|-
TGTGCCAGCAGTTACACAGGCGAAAACACCATATATTTT
CASSYTGENTIYF
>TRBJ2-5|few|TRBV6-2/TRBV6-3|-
TGTGCCAGCCAAGGACGAACCCAAGAGACCCAGTACTTC
CASQGRTQETQYF
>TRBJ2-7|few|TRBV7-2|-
TGTGCCCACGCGGGGAGGTGGGGCCCAAGCTCCTACGAGCAGTACTTC
CAHAGRWGPSSYEQYF
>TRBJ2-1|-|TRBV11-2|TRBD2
TGTGCCAGCAGCTTAGTACGACAGGCTAGCGGGGGGAATGAGCAGTTCTTC
CASSLVRQASGGNEQFF
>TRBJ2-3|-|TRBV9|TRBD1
TGTGCCAGCAGCGCACGGACAGGGGACACAGATACGCAGTATTTT
CASSARTGDTDTQYF
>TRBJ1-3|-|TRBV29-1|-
TGCAGCGTTGATACAGGTCGGACTGGAAACACCATATATTTT
CSVDTGRTGNTIYF
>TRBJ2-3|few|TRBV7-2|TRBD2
TGTGCCAGCAGCATAGCGGGCACTAGCACAGATACGCAGTATTTT
CASSIAGTSTDTQYF
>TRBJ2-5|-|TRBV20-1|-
TGCAGTGCTAGAGATCATCGGGGGACCCAGTACTTC
CSARDHRGTQYF
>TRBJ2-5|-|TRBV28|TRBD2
TGTGCCAGCCGTTCACAGGGACTAGCGGTCTTCCGAGAGACCCAGTACTTC
CASRSQGLAVFRETQYF
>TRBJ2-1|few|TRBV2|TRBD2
TGTGCCAGCAGTGAAAGCGGGGGGGCCTACAATGAGCAGTTCTTC
CASSESGGAYNEQFF
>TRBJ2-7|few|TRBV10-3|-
TGTGCCATCAGTGACTATCGAGACGGAAACTACGAGCAGTACTTC
CAISDYRDGNYEQYF
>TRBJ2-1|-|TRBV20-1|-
TGCAGTGCTAGAGAGGAGGGGGGCTCCTACAATGAGCAGTTCTTC
CSAREEGGSYNEQFF
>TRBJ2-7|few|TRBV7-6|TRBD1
TGTGCCAGCAGCCTAGACTATAAGGGGGCTCCCTTGGGAGAGCAGTACTTC
CASSLDYKGAPLGEQYF
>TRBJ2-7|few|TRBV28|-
TGTGCCAGCAGTTTAATCAGGGAAGCGGCCGAGCAGTACTTC
CASSLIREAAEQYF
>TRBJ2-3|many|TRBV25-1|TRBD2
TGTGCCAGCACCATACAGGGACTAGCGGGAGGGCTTACAGATACGCAGTATTTT
CASTIQGLAGGLTDTQYF
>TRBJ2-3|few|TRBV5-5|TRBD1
TGTGCCAGCACCACGGGACAGGGGACAGATACGCAGTATTTT
CASTTGQGTDTQYF
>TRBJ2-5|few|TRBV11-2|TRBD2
TGTGCCAGCAGCTCACTAACGGGACTAGAGTACCGAGAGACCCAGTACTTC
CASSSLTGLEYRETQYF
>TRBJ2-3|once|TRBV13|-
TGTGCCAGCAGCTCGGGACGTCGCACAGATACGCAGTATTTT
CASSSGRRTDTQYF
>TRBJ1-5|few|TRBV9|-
TGTGCCAGCAGCGTAGGCCCCAGCAATCAGCCCCAGCATTTT
CASSVGPSNQPQHF
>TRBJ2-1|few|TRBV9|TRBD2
TGTGCCAGCAGCCCTGGACTAGCGGCTGACAATGAGCAGTTCTTC
CASSPGLAADNEQFF
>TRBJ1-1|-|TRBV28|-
TGTGCCAGCACGCGGAGACAGAAAGAAGCTTTCTTT
CASTRRQKEAFF
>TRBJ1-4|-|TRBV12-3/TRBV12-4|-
TGTGCCAGCAGGCCGTTAGAAGAAAAACTGTTTTTT
CASRPLEEKLFF
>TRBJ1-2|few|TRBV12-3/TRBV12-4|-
TGTGCCAGCAGGAGGGCCGGAATGTCGGAGGGCTACACCTTC
CASRRAGMSEGYTF
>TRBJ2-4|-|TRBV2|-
TGTGCCAGCAGCGTGTATGGGGACACAGTGTACTTC
CASSVYGDTVYF
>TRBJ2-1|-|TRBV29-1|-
TGCAGCGTTATCCCCGAAATAAATGAGCAGTTCTTC
CSVIPEINEQFF
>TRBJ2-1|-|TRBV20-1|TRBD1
TGCAGTGCCAGGACAGGGGGCTTCAATGAGCAGTTCTTC
CSARTGGFNEQFF
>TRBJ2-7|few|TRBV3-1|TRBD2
TGTGCCAGCAGCCAAGGACTAGCGGGCCCTCTGGCCTACGAGCAGTACTTC
CASSQGLAGPLAYEQYF
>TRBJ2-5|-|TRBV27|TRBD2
TGTGCCAGCAGGATCGCGGGGGGAAGGGAGACCCAGTACTTC
CASRIAGGRETQYF
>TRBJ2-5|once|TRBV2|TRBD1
TGTGCCAGTGACGACAGGGACAGTGGAGAAGAGACCCAGTACTTC
CASDDRDSGEETQYF
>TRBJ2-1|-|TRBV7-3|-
TGTGCCAGCAGCCAGGACTCCATAAGAAACAATGAGCAGTTCTTC
CASSQDSIRNNEQFF
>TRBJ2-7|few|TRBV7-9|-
TGTGCCAGCAGCGCGACAGTCTACGAGCAGTACTTC
CASSATVYEQYF
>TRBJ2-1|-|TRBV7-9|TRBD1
TGTGCCACCTACCGCGATATAGGGGGCCATGAGCAGTTCTTC
CATYRDIGGHEQFF